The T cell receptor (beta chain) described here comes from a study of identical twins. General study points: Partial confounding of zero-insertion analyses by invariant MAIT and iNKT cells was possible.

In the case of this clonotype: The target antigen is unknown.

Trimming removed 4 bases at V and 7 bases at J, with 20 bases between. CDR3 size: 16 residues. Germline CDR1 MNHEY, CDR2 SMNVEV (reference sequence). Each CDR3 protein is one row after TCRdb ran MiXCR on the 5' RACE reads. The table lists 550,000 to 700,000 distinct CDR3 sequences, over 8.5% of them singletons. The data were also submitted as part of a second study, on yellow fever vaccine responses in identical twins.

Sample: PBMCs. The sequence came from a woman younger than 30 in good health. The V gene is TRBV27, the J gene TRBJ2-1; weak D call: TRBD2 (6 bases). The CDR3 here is CASSSLEAGRGNEQFF. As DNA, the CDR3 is TGTGCCAGCAGTTCACTTGAGGCGGGGAGAGGGAATGAGCAGTTCTTC.